The 11 T cell receptor beta chains below all came from one sample that was sequenced in a study of human T cells and chemical hapten exposure. Time point: patch test 1, 2 weeks after DPC sensitization. Indicated treatment: therapeutic diphenylcyclopropenone sensitization with weekly scalp DPC. TCRdb reanalysed the RACE reads using MiXCR and keeps one entry per CDR3 protein. The data show about 80,000 distinct CDR3 sequences, roughly 7.1% seen once. Sequences were derived from whole blood, sampled in connection with sensitization to the hapten diphenylcyclopropenone (DPC). All receptors come from a woman in her 30s with alopecia areata. Some clones in this sample may be carry-over from other donors' samples.

The rearrangement links TRBV14 to TRBJ1-1, with 9 bases matching TRBD1. The CDR3 sequence is 19 residues long. V lost 0 bases to trimming and J lost 3 bases; unmatched junction nucleotides: 14. Germline V gene data show CDR1 as SGHDN and CDR2 as FVKESK. DNA of the CDR3: TGTGCCAGCAGCCAAGATCCGACAGGGGGTAAGGGGGTTGACACTGAAGCTTTCTTT. This codes for CASSQDPTGGKGVDTEAFF.

This clonotype was counted only a few times. Here the CDR3 DNA reads TGTGCCAGCAGCCGGGGACCGTGGAACACTGAAGCTTTCTTT. Translation gives CASSRGPWNTEAFF. The rearrangement joins TRBV7-9 to TRBJ1-1; D perhaps matches TRBD1 (5 bases). CDR1 and CDR2 (germline): SEHNR, FQNEAQ (reference sequence). V lost 5 bases and J lost 1, with 11 bases in between. The CDR3 spans 14 residues. The full variable domain, completed using reference TRBV7-9 and TRBJ1-1, is DTGVSQNPRHKITKRGQNVTFRCDPISEHNRLYWYRQTLGQGPEFLTYFQNEAQLEKSRLLSDRFSAERPKGSFSTLEIQRTEQGDSAMYLCASSRGPWNTEAFFGQGTRLTVV.

This clonotype was detected ten times or more. V and J are TRBV20-1 and TRBJ2-5; D unresolved. V was cut by 4 bases and J by 4 bases, with 13 bases left in between. The CDR3 extends over 13 amino acids. CDR1 is DFQATT, CDR2 SNEGSKA, per germline (reference sequence). The CDR3 coding sequence is TGCAGTGCTACAATTACGGTCGGAGAGACCCAGTACTTC. Translation: CSATITVGETQYF.

This rearrangement joins TRBV29-1 to TRBJ1-1, with unresolved D. CDR1 is SQVTM and CDR2 is ANQGSEA in the germline V gene. V dropped 4 bases and J dropped 4 bases, with 13 bases sitting between them. The CDR3 length is 13 residues. CDR3 nucleotide sequence: TGCAGCGTTGTGTCGGCGGCAACCACTGAAGCTTTCTTT. Protein sequence: CSVVSAATTEAFF.

The sample holds many counts of this clonotype. The CDR3: CASSVERKGTEAFF. The CDR3 bases are TGTGCCAGCAGTGTTGAAAGGAAAGGCACTGAAGCTTTCTTT. The rearrangement links TRBV6-1 to TRBJ1-1, with no clear D. Per the germline V gene, CDR1 is MNHNS and CDR2 is SASEGT. Trimming stripped 4 bases from V and 4 bases from J, with 13 bases between. The CDR3 runs to 14 residues.

This clonotype was seen many times. The V call is TRBV6-5, the J call TRBJ2-5; 8 bases are a match to TRBD2. The CDR3 covers 15 residues. J lost 2 bases, V lost 0 bases, and 2 bases had no gene match. Germline V gives CDR1 MNHEY, CDR2 SVGAGI. The CDR3 reads CASSYSSGGQETQYF. CDR3 in DNA: TGTGCCAGCAGTTACTCTTCGGGGGGGCAAGAGACCCAGTACTTC.

The table lists this clonotype with a few counts. At one end, the junction sequence differs from germline, possibly due to a read error. The chain is built from TRBV27 and TRBJ1-6; perhaps TRBD1 as D (6 bases). CDR3 length equals 15 residues. Germline values: CDR1 MNHEY, CDR2 SMNVEV (reference sequence). CDR3 sequence reads: CASSLSTGYNSSLHF. In DNA, the CDR3 is TGTGCCAGCAGTTTATCCACAGGGTATAATTCATCCCTCCACTTT.

This clonotype has at least ten counts. J is TRBJ1-2 and V is TRBV3-1, with 7 bases lining up with TRBD1. CDR3 length equals 13 residues. Trimming at V came to 6 bases and at J to 6 bases, leaving 7 bases not matched to a gene. The germline V gene encodes CDR1 LGHDT and CDR2 YNNKEL (reference sequence). The CDR3 loop is CASSPTGTHGYTF. CDR3 nucleotides: TGTGCCAGCAGTCCGACAGGGACGCATGGCTACACCTTC.

This clonotype occurred many times. The chain has TRBV7-2 and TRBJ1-1; 8 positions match TRBD1. The CDR3 has 16 amino acids. J lost 3 bases, V lost 1 base, and 7 bases had no gene match. Germline CDR1 and CDR2: SGHTA and FQGNSA. This CDR3 is CASSLGQGFGDTEAFF. CDR3 nucleotides: TGTGCCAGCAGCTTAGGACAGGGGTTTGGGGACACTGAAGCTTTCTTT.

This clonotype is termed medium-sized (0.01 to 0.1%). V gene TRBV7-8 combines with J gene TRBJ1-5; weak D call: TRBD1 (5 bases). The V and J ends lost 2 bases and 6 bases respectively, with 14 bases between them. The CDR3 loop spans 15 amino acids. Germline CDR1 and CDR2: SGHVS and FQNEAQ. The CDR3, as DNA: TGTGCCAGCAGCTTAAATCAGGGCCCCAGTCAGCCCCAGCATTTT. This translates into CASSLNQGPSQPQHF.

There are many counts of this clonotype. The CDR3 protein is CATSDSRRPVDTQYF. The CDR3 nucleotides read TGTGCCACCAGTGATTCGCGGCGTCCAGTAGATACGCAGTATTTT. The chain recombines TRBV24-1 with TRBJ2-3; D uncertain. V was cut by 2 bases and J by 5 bases, with 13 bases left in between. Germline CDR1 is KGHDR and CDR2 is SFDVKD. The CDR3 contains 15 residues.